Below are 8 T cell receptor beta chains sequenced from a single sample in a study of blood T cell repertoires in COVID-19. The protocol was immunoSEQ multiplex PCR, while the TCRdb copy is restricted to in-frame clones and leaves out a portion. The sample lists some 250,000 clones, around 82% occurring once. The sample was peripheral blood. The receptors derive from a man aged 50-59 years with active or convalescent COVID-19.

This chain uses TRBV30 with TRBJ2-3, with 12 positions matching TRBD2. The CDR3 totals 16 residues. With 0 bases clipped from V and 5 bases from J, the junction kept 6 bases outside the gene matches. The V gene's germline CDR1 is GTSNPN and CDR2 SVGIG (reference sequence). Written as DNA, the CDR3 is TGTGCCTGGAGTGTACTAGCGGGGGGAAGGAGAGATACGCAGTATTTT. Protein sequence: CAWSVLAGGRRDTQYF.

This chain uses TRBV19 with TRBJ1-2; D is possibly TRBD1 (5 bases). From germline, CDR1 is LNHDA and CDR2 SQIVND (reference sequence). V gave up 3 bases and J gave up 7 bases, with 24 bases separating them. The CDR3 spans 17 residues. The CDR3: CASSIDRSVGGVGGYTF. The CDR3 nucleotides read TGTGCCAGTAGTATTGATAGATCGGTGGGGGGAGTTGGTGGCTACACCTTC.

The CDR3 DNA reads TGTGCCAGCAGCAAGACAGGGTATGAGACCCAGTACTTC. This gives the protein CASSKTGYETQYF. The genes are TRBV5-6 and TRBJ2-5, with 7 nucleotides matching TRBD1. The J segment lost 5 bases and the V segment lost 4 bases, leaving 5 bases of the junction unmatched. Germline V gene lookup returns CDR1 SGHDT and CDR2 YYEEEE. There are 13 residues in the CDR3.

CDR3 residues: CASSEMTGFYGYTF. The CDR3 nucleotides are TGTGCCAGCAGCGAAATGACAGGGTTTTATGGCTACACCTTC. V and J are TRBV3-1 (or the pseudogene TRBV3-2) and TRBJ1-2, with 7 bases that match TRBD1. With 5 bases clipped from V and 5 bases from J, the junction kept 8 bases outside the gene matches. CDR3 size: 14 residues. The germline gives CDR1 LGHDT, CDR2 YNNKEL (reference sequence).

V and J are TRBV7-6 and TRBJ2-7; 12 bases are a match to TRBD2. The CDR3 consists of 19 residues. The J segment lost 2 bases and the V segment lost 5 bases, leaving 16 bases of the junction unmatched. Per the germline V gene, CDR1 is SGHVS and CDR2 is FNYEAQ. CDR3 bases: TGTGCCAGCAGCCCGAGGCCACTAGCGGGGGGAACGAAACCCTACGAGCAGTACTTC. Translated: CASSPRPLAGGTKPYEQYF.

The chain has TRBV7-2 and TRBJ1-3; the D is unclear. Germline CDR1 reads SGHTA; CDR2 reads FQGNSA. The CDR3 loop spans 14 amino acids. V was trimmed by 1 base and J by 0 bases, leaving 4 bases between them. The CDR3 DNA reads TGTGCCAGCAGCTTAGTACTCTCTGGAAACACCATATATTTT. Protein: CASSLVLSGNTIYF.

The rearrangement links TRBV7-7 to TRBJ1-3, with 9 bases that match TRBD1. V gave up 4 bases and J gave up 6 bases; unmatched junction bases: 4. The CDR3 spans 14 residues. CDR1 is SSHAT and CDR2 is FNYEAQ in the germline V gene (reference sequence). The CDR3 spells CASSSDRGSNTIYF. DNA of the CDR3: TGTGCCAGCAGCTCAGACAGGGGGTCAAACACCATATATTTT.

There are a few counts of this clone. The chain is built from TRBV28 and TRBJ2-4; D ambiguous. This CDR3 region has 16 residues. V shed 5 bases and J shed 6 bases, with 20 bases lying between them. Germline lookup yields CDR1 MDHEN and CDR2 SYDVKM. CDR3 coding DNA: TGTGCCAGCAGTGAGCAGACTCGCAACTATCGAAACATTCAGTACTTC. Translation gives CASSEQTRNYRNIQYF.